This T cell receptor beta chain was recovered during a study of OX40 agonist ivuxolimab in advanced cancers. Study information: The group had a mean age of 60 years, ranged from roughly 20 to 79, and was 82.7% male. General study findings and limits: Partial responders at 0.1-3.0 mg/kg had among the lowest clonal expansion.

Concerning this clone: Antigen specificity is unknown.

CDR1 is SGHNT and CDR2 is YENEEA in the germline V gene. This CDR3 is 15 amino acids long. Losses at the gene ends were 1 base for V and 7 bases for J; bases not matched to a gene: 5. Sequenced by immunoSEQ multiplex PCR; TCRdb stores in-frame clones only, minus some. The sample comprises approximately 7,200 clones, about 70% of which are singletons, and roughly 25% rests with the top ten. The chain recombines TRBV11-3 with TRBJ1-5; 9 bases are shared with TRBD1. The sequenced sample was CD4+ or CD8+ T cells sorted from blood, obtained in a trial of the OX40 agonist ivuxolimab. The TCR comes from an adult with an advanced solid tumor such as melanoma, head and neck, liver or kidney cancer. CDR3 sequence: CASSLGTGAWQPQHF. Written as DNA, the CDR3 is TGTGCCAGCAGCTTAGGGACAGGGGCATGGCAGCCCCAGCATTTT.